The 26 T cell receptor beta chains listed next were all sequenced from one sample in a study of T-cell reconstitution after alpha-beta-depleted transplantation in children. The authors prepared the TCRbeta library with unique molecular identifiers. TCRdb re-analysed the PCR reads in MiXCR, keeping a single row per CDR3 protein. The repertoire consists of hundreds of thousands of distinct CDR3 sequences, with about 12% occurring once and the leading ten covering roughly 0.84%. The starting material was PBMCs, obtained before TCRalphabeta/CD19-depleted stem cell transplant. All receptors derive from a girl aged 2-10 years with congenital amegakaryocytic thrombocytopenia, due to receive a stem cell transplant.

In this sample, this clonotype turned up many times. The chain recombines TRBV7-9 with TRBJ2-3, with D possibly TRBD1 on 6 matching bases. The V gene lost 3 bases and the J gene lost 3 bases, with 7 bases spanning the gap. The CDR3 has 13 residues. Germline V lookup: CDR1 SEHNR, CDR2 FQNEAQ (reference sequence). This CDR3 is CASSFQGTDTQYF. CDR3 in DNA: TGTGCCAGCAGCTTTCAGGGGACAGATACGCAGTATTTT.

This clonotype was seen more than once but under ten times. Given a much more abundant clone one base away, this may be a read error. The CDR3 protein is CASSPQGSGANVLTF. DNA of the CDR3: TGTGCCAGCAGCCCACAGGGCTCTGGGGCCAACGTCCTGACTTTC. This chain connects TRBV12-3 or TRBV12-4 to TRBJ2-6; D possibly corresponds to TRBD1 (6 bases). The ends were cut back, 6 bases at V and 0 bases at J, with 9 bases in the middle. The CDR3 runs 15 residues.

A few counts support this clonotype. V and J are TRBV20-1 and TRBJ2-3; D might be TRBD2 (6 bases). The CDR3 extends over 14 amino acids. Deletions cut 5 bases from V and 6 bases from J, with 18 bases between. The germline gives CDR1 DFQATT, CDR2 SNEGSKA (reference sequence). CDR3 coding DNA: TGCAGTGCTCCGACTAGTTTGGTTTCCGATACGCAGTATTTT. This gives the protein CSAPTSLVSDTQYF.

The CDR3 loop is CASINSYYEQYF. CDR3 coding DNA: TGTGCCAGCATTAACAGCTACTACGAGCAGTACTTC. This chain joins TRBV6-2 or TRBV6-3 and TRBJ2-7, with D uncertain. The CDR3 has 12 amino acids. In germline, CDR1 is MNHEY, CDR2 SVGEGT. Trimming removed 7 bases at V and 3 bases at J, with 10 bases between.

This clonotype was observed at least ten times. The chain recombines TRBV5-1 with TRBJ2-7, with TRBD2 matching 13 bases. Looked up from germline, CDR1 is SGHRS and CDR2 is YFSETQ. This CDR3 has 16 residues. V lost 1 base and J lost 3; bases outside the gene matches: 4. CDR3 in DNA: TGCGCCAGCAGCTTGACCGGGACTAGCGGGAACTACGAGCAGTACTTC. It encodes CASSLTGTSGNYEQYF.

This clonotype was counted only a few times. V gene TRBV15 combines with J gene TRBJ2-2; 9 positions agree with TRBD1. V trimming: 1 base; J trimming: 4 bases; junction bases outside the gene matches: 4. The CDR3 is 16 amino acids. Per the germline V gene, CDR1 is LNHNV and CDR2 is YYDKDF (reference sequence). The CDR3 sequence: CATSRAATGGTGELFF. CDR3 DNA sequence: TGTGCCACCAGCAGAGCAGCGACAGGGGGCACCGGGGAGCTGTTTTTT.

The chain uses TRBV3-1 and TRBJ2-6; 8 nucleotides line up with TRBD2. The length of the CDR3 is 16 residues. The ends lost 4 bases at V and 4 bases at J; junction bases unmatched: 6. Germline V gene data show CDR1 as LGHDT and CDR2 as YNNKEL (reference sequence). The CDR3 DNA reads TGTGCCAGCAGCCCGGGGGGGGTTGGCGGGGCCAACGTCCTGACTTTC. Protein sequence: CASSPGGVGGANVLTF.

V and J are TRBV20-1 and TRBJ2-7, with 9 bases fitting TRBD2. The ends lost 2 bases at V and 7 bases at J; junction bases unmatched: 15. Germline lookup yields CDR1 DFQATT and CDR2 SNEGSKA (reference sequence). The CDR3 runs to 16 residues. The CDR3 here is CSARPVREGRNGEQYF. CDR3 sequence (DNA): TGCAGTGCTAGACCTGTGCGGGAGGGCCGGAATGGGGAGCAGTACTTC.

This clonotype was observed at least ten times. The chain couples TRBV20-1 to TRBJ2-5, with 10 bases matching TRBD2. V trimming: 3 bases; J trimming: 2 bases; junction bases outside the gene matches: 6. Per germline, CDR1 DFQATT and CDR2 SNEGSKA (reference sequence). The CDR3 has 15 residues. CDR3 sequence: CSASSGTSEQETQYF. The CDR3 DNA is TGCAGTGCTAGTAGCGGGACTAGCGAACAAGAGACCCAGTACTTC.

This clonotype was recorded many times. The V and J genes are TRBV5-1 and TRBJ2-3; D remains unclear. The germline V and J ends were trimmed by 3 bases and 5 bases, with 7 bases remaining between them. The CDR3 has 12 residues. Germline V CDR1 and CDR2: SGHRS, YFSETQ. The CDR3 DNA reads as TGCGCCAGCAGCTCTGAATTAGATACGCAGTATTTT. Protein product: CASSSELDTQYF. Full variable domain (outside the CDR3, taken from reference TRBV5-1 and TRBJ2-3): KAGVTQTPRYLIKTRGQQVTLSCSPISGHRSVSWYQQTPGQGLQFLFEYFSETQRNKGNFPGRFSGRQFSNSRSEMNVSTLELGDSALYLCASSSELDTQYFGPGTRLTVL.

This clonotype was counted only a few times. J is TRBJ1-1 and V is TRBV29-1; D perhaps matches TRBD1 (5 bases). V was shortened by 4 bases and J by 3 bases, with 9 bases between the two germline ends. Germline CDR1 is SQVTM and CDR2 is ANQGSEA. This CDR3 is 12 amino acids long. The CDR3 DNA sequence: TGCAGCGTTGTACCCAGGGACACTGAAGCTTTCTTT. Protein: CSVVPRDTEAFF.

This clonotype was observed a few times. The chain employs TRBV30 and TRBJ2-1, with 9 bases that match TRBD2. CDR3 length: 13 amino acids. The germline gives CDR1 GTSNPN, CDR2 SVGIG (reference sequence). J lost 10 bases, V lost 4 bases, and 8 bases had no gene match. CDR3 sequence: CAWIGTSSDEQFF. CDR3 DNA sequence: TGTGCCTGGATCGGGACTAGCAGTGACGAGCAGTTCTTC.

The chain is built from TRBV30 and TRBJ2-7; 9 bases fit TRBD1. The germline V gene has CDR1 GTSNPN and CDR2 SVGIG (reference sequence). Losses at the gene ends were 4 bases for V and 6 bases for J; bases not matched to a gene: 13. The CDR3 sequence is 15 residues long. This chain's CDR3 is CAWTPGTGIIGEQYF. DNA for the CDR3: TGTGCCTGGACACCCGGGACAGGGATTATTGGCGAGCAGTACTTC.

This clonotype appeared many times. The CDR3 DNA is TGTGCCAGCAGCTCCCCCCCGCCCGGCACAGATACGCAGTATTTT. It codes for CASSSPPPGTDTQYF. The genes are TRBV7-9 and TRBJ2-3; D gene unclear. This CDR3 is built from 15 residues. Trimming cost V 4 bases and J 1 base, with 12 bases left between them. Germline CDR1 and CDR2: SEHNR and FQNEAQ (reference sequence).

In its sample, this clonotype was seen many times. The rearrangement links TRBV4-2 to TRBJ2-4, with D perhaps TRBD2 (5 bases). Trimming took 8 bases from V and 0 from J, leaving 23 bases between them. The CDR3 loop spans 18 amino acids. CDR1 is LGHNA, CDR2 YNFKEQ, per germline. This CDR3 reads CASGPAGKLVVAKNIQYF. CDR3 nucleotide sequence: TGTGCCAGCGGACCCGCGGGCAAGTTAGTGGTAGCCAAAAACATTCAGTACTTC.

The chain links TRBV20-1 to TRBJ2-5; TRBD1 is a possible D gene (5 bases). CDR3 length equals 12 residues. Trimming pared 2 bases from V and 4 bases from J, leaving 8 bases between. CDR1 is DFQATT and CDR2 is SNEGSKA in the germline V gene (reference sequence). The CDR3 region is CSARQGLETQYF. The CDR3 region has the DNA TGCAGTGCTAGACAGGGTCTAGAGACCCAGTACTTC.

In its sample, this clonotype was seen many times. This sequence joins TRBV20-1 and TRBJ2-3; 8 bases are a match to TRBD2. In germline, CDR1 is DFQATT, CDR2 SNEGSKA (reference sequence). This CDR3 is 14 amino acids long. V was pared by 4 bases and J by 6 bases, with 9 bases of the junction left unmatched. CDR3 sequence (DNA): TGCAGTGCTATAGGAGCGGGAGATAGCGATACGCAGTATTTT. Translated: CSAIGAGDSDTQYF.

This clonotype was picked up many times. The CDR3 reads CSARGAGTANEKLFF. For the CDR3, the DNA is TGCAGTGCTAGAGGGGCCGGGACGGCTAATGAAAAACTGTTTTTT. This chain links TRBV20-1 with TRBJ1-4, with a tentative D call TRBD1 (5 bases). Deletions cut 1 base from V and 3 bases from J, with 12 bases between. From germline, CDR1 is DFQATT and CDR2 SNEGSKA (reference sequence). The CDR3 loop spans 15 amino acids.

The rearrangement links TRBV4-2 to TRBJ2-3, with 14 bases fitting TRBD2. CDR3 length equals 18 residues. The V and J ends lost 4 bases and 1 base, in that order; junction bases with no gene match: 7. Germline V gene lookup returns CDR1 LGHNA and CDR2 YNFKEQ. The CDR3 sequence: CASSPGTSGSGRTDTQYF. DNA for the CDR3: TGTGCCAGCAGCCCCGGGACTAGCGGGAGTGGCCGCACAGATACGCAGTATTTT.

The sample holds a few counts of this clonotype. This chain links TRBV2 with TRBJ2-7; 10 bases align to TRBD2. Germline trimming cut 7 bases from V and 7 bases from J; bases unmatched to any gene: 7. The germline V gene encodes CDR1 SNHLY and CDR2 FYNNEI. The CDR3 extends over 13 amino acids. The CDR3 DNA sequence: TGTGCCAGCAACGAGCGGGAGGGGTGGGAGCAGTACTTC. Its protein is CASNEREGWEQYF.

This clonotype was recorded many times. The J gene is TRBJ2-5, the V gene TRBV29-1; no clear D gene. V was trimmed by 7 bases and J by 1 base, leaving 10 bases between them. Germline CDR1 and CDR2: SQVTM and ANQGSEA. The CDR3 is made up of 12 amino acids. CDR3 amino acids: CSEKTAQETQYF. The CDR3 DNA is TGCAGCGAAAAAACAGCCCAAGAGACCCAGTACTTC.

This chain uses TRBV5-1 with TRBJ2-5; 9 nucleotides align to TRBD2. CDR1 and CDR2 (germline): SGHRS, YFSETQ. Trimming removed 3 bases from V and 5 bases from J; junction bases left unmatched: 17. The CDR3 has 18 amino acids. CDR3 sequence (DNA): TGCGCCAGCAGCTGGGGACGATTTTTAGCGGGAGTTGGTGAGACCCAGTACTTC. This translates into CASSWGRFLAGVGETQYF.

This clonotype was seen repeatedly, ten times or more. This rearrangement joins TRBV29-1 to TRBJ2-1; D might be TRBD2 (6 bases). Trimming removed 6 bases from V and 0 bases from J, with 27 bases in between. The CDR3 spans 19 residues. Germline V gene lookup returns CDR1 SQVTM and CDR2 ANQGSEA. The CDR3 here is CSVDTSGTGASSSYNEQFF. Written as DNA, the CDR3 is TGCAGCGTCGATACTTCCGGGACGGGAGCCTCCAGCTCCTACAATGAGCAGTTCTTC.

This clonotype was observed a handful of times. The J gene is TRBJ2-5, the V gene TRBV7-7; D gene ambiguous. Trimming pared 2 bases from V and 4 bases from J, leaving 11 bases between. The CDR3 has 14 amino acids. Per the germline V gene, CDR1 is SSHAT and CDR2 is FNYEAQ (reference sequence). The CDR3 reads CASSLNFGSETQYF. The DNA for the CDR3 is TGTGCCAGCAGCTTAAATTTTGGCTCAGAGACCCAGTACTTC.

Of note for this clonotype: A much larger clone differs by one base, so this may be a read error. The chain carries TRBV12-5 and TRBJ1-5; 9 bases line up with TRBD1. The germline gives CDR1 LGHNT, CDR2 FRNRAP. This CDR3 is 15 amino acids long. The CDR3 DNA follows: TGTGCTAGTGGGAGGGACAGGGATAGCAAACAGCCCCAGCATTTT. It is translated as CASGRDRDSKQPQHF.

This chain joins TRBV5-1 and TRBJ1-2; D is perhaps TRBD1 (5 bases). V lost 4 bases and J lost 3, with 10 bases in between. The CDR3 extends over 13 amino acids. Germline values: CDR1 SGHRS, CDR2 YFSETQ. For the CDR3, the DNA is TGCGCCAGCAGCCAGGACAATCACTATGGCTACACCTTC. Its protein is CASSQDNHYGYTF.